The 2 T cell receptor beta chains given below trace back to one sample, sequenced in a study of T cell responses to AZD1222 COVID-19 vaccine. Generated by immunoSEQ multiplex PCR, the TCRdb table keeps only in-frame clones and is missing some. The data hold fewer than 200,000 clones, with about 91% observed a single time. The sequencing used peripheral blood, collected 28 days after the second AZD1222 dose. Receptors originate from an adult who received the AZD1222 COVID-19 vaccine.

The chain carries TRBV7-3 and TRBJ2-5; 10 bases map to TRBD2. This CDR3 contains 16 residues. The trim removed 2 bases at V and 2 bases at J, leaving 5 bases unmatched. Germline CDR1 reads SGHTA; CDR2 reads FQGTGA. CDR3 nucleotides: TGTGCCAGCAGCTTAGGGGTAGCGGGGGGTCAAGAGACCCAGTACTTC. This translates into CASSLGVAGGQETQYF. Full variable domain (rest looked up from reference TRBV7-3 and TRBJ2-5): GAGVSQTPSNKVTEKGKYVELRCDPISGHTALYWYRQSLGQGPEFLIYFQGTGAADDSGLPNDRFFAVRPEGSVSTLKIQRTERGDSAVYLCASSLGVAGGQETQYFGPGTRLLVL.

This chain connects TRBV2 to TRBJ1-2, with 7 bases identical to TRBD1. The germline V gene has CDR1 SNHLY and CDR2 FYNNEI. This CDR3 has 14 amino acids. With V trimmed by 6 bases and J by 4 bases, 8 bases remained unmatched. CDR3 DNA sequence: TGTGCCAGCAGAAGGGGGCCCGCTATCTATGGCTACACCTTC. Translated, it gives CASRRGPAIYGYTF.